This passage covers 7 T cell receptor beta chains from one sample sequenced in a study of blood T cell repertoires in COVID-19. Only in-frame clones appear in the TCRdb table, and some are missing; sequencing was by immunoSEQ multiplex PCR. The data show around 250,000 clones, roughly 84% seen once. Sequencing was carried out using peripheral blood. Every receptor here comes from a human donor in a cohort sampled during active COVID-19.

The chain is built from TRBV12-3 or TRBV12-4 and TRBJ2-1; TRBD2 is a possible D gene (6 bases). The V gene lost 1 base and the J gene lost 11 bases, with 9 bases spanning the gap. The CDR3 extends over 12 amino acids. In DNA form, the CDR3 reads TGTGCCAGCAGTTTAGGGAGGGATCAGCAGTTCTTC. Protein: CASSLGRDQQFF.

The V gene is TRBV7-2, the J gene TRBJ1-4; the D gene is possibly TRBD1 (6 bases). The V gene's germline CDR1 is SGHTA and CDR2 FQGNSA. Trimming left V 9 bases short and J 6 bases short, with 17 bases between. The CDR3 has 14 residues. Written as DNA, the CDR3 is TGTGCCAGTCCCCCCGGGGGGCGCCATGAAAAACTGTTTTTT. It yields the protein CASPPGGRHEKLFF.

The rearrangement uses TRBV28 and TRBJ1-5; no clear D gene. The germline V gene encodes CDR1 MDHEN and CDR2 SYDVKM. Between the trimmed V and J ends, which lost 6 bases and 0 bases, there was a span of 6 bases. The CDR3 runs to 13 residues. CDR3 amino acids: CASSRDSNQPQHF. The CDR3 DNA is TGTGCCAGCAGCCGGGATAGCAATCAGCCCCAGCATTTT.

The chain links TRBV11-2 to TRBJ1-2; D may be TRBD1 (5 bases). Germline-derived CDR1 and CDR2 are SGHAT and FQNNGV. V was clipped by 3 bases and J by 4 bases, with 15 bases between them. The CDR3 extends over 15 amino acids. The DNA of the CDR3 is TGTGCCAGCAGCTTCCAGGCGGGGCAGACCTATGGCTACACCTTC. Protein: CASSFQAGQTYGYTF. Supplemented by reference TRBV11-2 and TRBJ1-2, the full variable domain reads EAGVAQSPRYKIIEKRQSVAFWCNPISGHATLYWYQQILGQGPKLLIQFQNNGVVDDSQLPKDRFSAERLKGVDSTLKIQPAKLEDSAVYLCASSFQAGQTYGYTFGSGTRLTVV.

This clone was recorded once. The chain links TRBV3-1 (or the pseudogene TRBV3-2) to TRBJ2-1; TRBD2 might be the D (5 bases). This CDR3 has 14 residues. V lost 1 base and J 6 bases, leaving 10 bases between the germline ends. Germline assignment: CDR1 LGHDT and CDR2 YNNKEL (reference sequence). CDR3 coding DNA: TGTGCCAGCAGCCAAGTTTTAGCGTTCAATGAGCAGTTCTTC. Translation: CASSQVLAFNEQFF.

The rearrangement joins TRBV5-1 to TRBJ1-2; tentatively, D is TRBD1 (6 bases). In germline, CDR1 is SGHRS, CDR2 YFSETQ. Trimming pared 2 bases from V and 3 bases from J, leaving 14 bases between. The CDR3 sequence is 15 residues long. The DNA of the CDR3 is TGCGCCAGCAGCTTATCAGGGGCAATTGACTATGGCTACACCTTC. Protein product: CASSLSGAIDYGYTF.

With regard to this clone: This same CDR3 is encoded by further DNA sequences in the sample. The chain recombines TRBV3-1 (or the pseudogene TRBV3-2) with TRBJ1-4; D possibly corresponds to TRBD1 (5 bases). This CDR3 contains 11 residues. Germline V gene lookup returns CDR1 LGHDT and CDR2 YNNKEL (reference sequence). The V and J ends lost 1 base and 11 bases respectively, with 5 bases between them. The DNA of the CDR3 is TGTGCCAGCAGCCAAGGGGGCAAACTGTTTTTT. Encoded protein: CASSQGGKLFF.